This paragraph reports one T cell receptor beta chain. Its antigen is unknown. The junction and the germline gene differ at one end; a read error may be behind it. Only patients with CD8+CD57+ cell expansion on flow cytometry were chosen for sequencing. Every one of the patients had aplastic anemia (severe, acquired). CDR1 is PRHDT and CDR2 is FYEKMQ in the germline V gene (reference sequence). There are 20 residues in the CDR3. This sample was taken from a study of CD8+CD57+ T cells in acquired aplastic anemia. Study as a whole: Yields of DNA that came from sorted CD4+ and CD8+ cells averaged roughly 3.3 ug.

TCR beta VDJ and CDR3 profiling used genomic DNA as template. TCRdb re-analysed the reads in MiXCR, keeping a single row per CDR3 protein. Altogether 150,000 to 180,000 distinct CDR3 sequences are present, roughly half being singletons, with the ten largest covering around 12%. Whole-study results and caveats: Common to patients and controls were twenty-nine CD8+ CDR3 sequences.

The source material was sorted CD4+, CD8+, or CD8+CD57+ T cells (not recorded which) from PBMCs. This clonotype originated in a human donor with aplastic anemia. This sequence joins TRBV13 and TRBJ1-1, with D perhaps matching TRBD1 (6 bases). The CDR3 spells CTSSPPFPAEKEGGGTEAFF. CDR3 in DNA: TGTACCAGCAGCCCTCCGTTTCCGGCCGAAAAAGAGGGGGGAGGCACTGAGGCTTTCTTT.